The sequence of this T cell receptor (beta chain) was determined in a study of blood T cell dynamics during melanoma immunotherapy. About the study: Standard first-line treatment here was pembrolizumab or nivolumab plus ipilimumab in metastatic melanoma.

Generated by immunoSEQ multiplex PCR, the TCRdb table keeps only in-frame clones and is missing some. The table lists under 15,000 clones, roughly 84% of them singletons. Indicated time point: pre-treatment baseline. Blood was drawn before treatment and at week 3 after checkpoint blockade. Response was assessed by RECIST 1.1 at 12 weeks, except a couple of rapid progressors. Patients with prior systemic cancer treatment, concomitant immunosuppressants, or other active malignancies were excluded. Trimming stripped 6 bases from V and 5 bases from J, with 22 bases between. The CDR3 contains 15 residues. Germline CDR1 is SQVTM and CDR2 is ANQGSEA.

The chain has TRBV29-1 and TRBJ1-1; D is perhaps TRBD1 (6 bases). The source was blood, collected from a patient treated with checkpoint blockade. The clonotype originates from a human donor with melanoma. The CDR3 spells CSVLRVRGWRTEAFF. CDR3 bases: TGCAGCGTCCTCAGGGTCAGGGGTTGGAGAACTGAAGCTTTCTTT. Complete variable domain (other parts from reference TRBV29-1 and TRBJ1-1): SAVISQKPSRDICQRGTSLTIQCQVDSQVTMMFWYRQQPGQSLTLIATANQGSEATYESGFVIDKFPISRPNLTFSTLTVSNMSPEDSSIYLCSVLRVRGWRTEAFFGQGTRLTVV.